The sequence of this TCR beta chain was determined in a study of T cell changes during pregnancy in multiple sclerosis. Some clones are missing from TCRdb's copy, which holds only in-frame ones; the method was immunoSEQ multiplex PCR. The sample carries 43,000 or so clones, just over 90% recorded once. V lost 5 bases, J lost 6 bases, and 8 bases stayed unmatched. The CDR3 consists of 14 residues. CDR1 and CDR2 from the germline V gene are MDHEN and SYDVKM. This sequence was found in a female donor with multiple sclerosis, enrolled in a pregnancy study. Sequencing was done on a sample of PBMCs (not recorded whether the cells were cultured). V is TRBV28 and J is TRBJ1-2; TRBD1 matches at 8 bases. In nucleotides, the CDR3 is TGTGCCAGCAGTCTACAGGGGGTTGATGATGGCTACACCTTC. This codes for CASSLQGVDDGYTF.